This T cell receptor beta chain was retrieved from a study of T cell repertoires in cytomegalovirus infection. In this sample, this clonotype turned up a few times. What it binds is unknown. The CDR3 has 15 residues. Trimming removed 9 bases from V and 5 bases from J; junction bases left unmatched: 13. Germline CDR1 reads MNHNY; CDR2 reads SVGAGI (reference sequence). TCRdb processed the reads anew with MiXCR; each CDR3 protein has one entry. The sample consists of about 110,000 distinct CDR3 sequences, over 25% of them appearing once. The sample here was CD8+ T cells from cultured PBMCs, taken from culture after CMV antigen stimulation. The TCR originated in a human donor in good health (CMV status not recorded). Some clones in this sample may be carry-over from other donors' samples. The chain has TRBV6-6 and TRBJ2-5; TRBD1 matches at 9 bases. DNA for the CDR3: TGTGCCAGTATAGGCCGGGACAGGGTCGCGGAGACCCAGTACTTC. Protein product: CASIGRDRVAETQYF.